This paragraph covers one TCR beta chain sequence. Libraries were prepared by immunoSEQ multiplex PCR; TCRdb keeps only in-frame clonotypes and omits some of them. The sample has about 66,000 clones, about 91% seen once. This sample was included in a study of T cell changes during pregnancy in multiple sclerosis. The V gene lost 1 base and the J gene lost 6 bases, with 15 bases spanning the gap. CDR3 length equals 15 residues. Germline lookup yields CDR1 MGHRA and CDR2 YSYEKL. Material: CD8+ T cells from peripheral blood mononuclear cells, obtained before pregnancy. This clonotype originated in a female donor with multiple sclerosis, enrolled in a pregnancy study. The rearrangement links TRBV4-1 to TRBJ1-1; a weak D match, TRBD1 (6 bases). DNA for the CDR3: TGCGCCAGCAGCCAAGCCGGGGGGGGCGCGGCTGAAGCTTTCTTT. Its protein is CASSQAGGGAAEAFF.